Given below is one T cell receptor beta chain in context. This sample is drawn from a study of blood T cells in healthy people across ages. With a J-beta primer mix and a sample-barcoded 5' primer, a second PCR ran roughly 6 to 12 cycles. TCRdb analysed the 5' RACE reads with MiXCR anew, one entry per CDR3 protein. The sample shows hundreds of thousands of distinct CDR3 sequences, roughly 25% of them seen only once. The V gene lost 6 bases and the J gene lost 6 bases, with 12 bases spanning the gap. This CDR3 has 12 amino acids. Germline CDR1 MGHDK, CDR2 SYGVNS. The data also belong to a second study, concerning T cells of mothers and their children.

The sequencing sample was made of blood. The sequence was obtained from a boy aged 5-17 years in good health. V gene TRBV25-1 combines with J gene TRBJ2-7; D is perhaps TRBD1 (5 bases). The CDR3 sequence: CASRGAGIEQYF. The CDR3 bases are TGTGCCAGCAGGGGCGCAGGGATCGAGCAGTACTTC.